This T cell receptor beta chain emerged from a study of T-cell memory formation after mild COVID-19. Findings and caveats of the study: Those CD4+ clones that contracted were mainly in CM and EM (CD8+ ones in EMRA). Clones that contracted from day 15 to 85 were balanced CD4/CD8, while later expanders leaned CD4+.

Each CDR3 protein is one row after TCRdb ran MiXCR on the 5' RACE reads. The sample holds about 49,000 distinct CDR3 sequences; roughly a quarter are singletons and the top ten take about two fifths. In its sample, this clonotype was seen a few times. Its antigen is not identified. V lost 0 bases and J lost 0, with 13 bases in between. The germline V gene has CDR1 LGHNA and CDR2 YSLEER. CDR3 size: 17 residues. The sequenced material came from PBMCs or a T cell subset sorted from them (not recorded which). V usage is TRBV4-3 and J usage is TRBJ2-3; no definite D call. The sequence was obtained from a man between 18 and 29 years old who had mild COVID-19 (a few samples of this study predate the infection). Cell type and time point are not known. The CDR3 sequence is CASSQESVRSSTDTQYF. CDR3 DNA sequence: TGCGCCAGCAGCCAAGAAAGCGTCAGGAGTAGCACAGATACGCAGTATTTT.